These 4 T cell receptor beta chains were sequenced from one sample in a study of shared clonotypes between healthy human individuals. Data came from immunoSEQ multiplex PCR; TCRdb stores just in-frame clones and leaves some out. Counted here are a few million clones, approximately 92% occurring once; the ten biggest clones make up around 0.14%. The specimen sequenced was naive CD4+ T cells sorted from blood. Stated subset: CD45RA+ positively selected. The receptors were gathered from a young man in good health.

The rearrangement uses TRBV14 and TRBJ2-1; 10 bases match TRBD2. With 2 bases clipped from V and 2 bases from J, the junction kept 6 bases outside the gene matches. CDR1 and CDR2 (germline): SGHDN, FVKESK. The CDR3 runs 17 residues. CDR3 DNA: TGTGCCAGCAGCCAACGCTGGACTAGCGGCCCCTACAATGAGCAGTTCTTC. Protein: CASSQRWTSGPYNEQFF.

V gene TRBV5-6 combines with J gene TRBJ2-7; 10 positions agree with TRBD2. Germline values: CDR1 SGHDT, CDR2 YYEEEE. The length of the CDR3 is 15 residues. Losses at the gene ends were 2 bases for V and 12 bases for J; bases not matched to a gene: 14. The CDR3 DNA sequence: TGTGCCAGCAGCTTCTCCGGTCTAGCGGGGGTCTTGGGGTACTTC. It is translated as CASSFSGLAGVLGYF.

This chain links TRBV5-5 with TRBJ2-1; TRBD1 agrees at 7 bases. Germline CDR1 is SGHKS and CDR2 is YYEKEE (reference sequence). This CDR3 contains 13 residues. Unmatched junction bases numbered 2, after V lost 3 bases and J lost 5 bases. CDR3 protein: CASSWDSHNEQFF. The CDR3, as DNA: TGTGCCAGCAGCTGGGACAGCCACAATGAGCAGTTCTTC.

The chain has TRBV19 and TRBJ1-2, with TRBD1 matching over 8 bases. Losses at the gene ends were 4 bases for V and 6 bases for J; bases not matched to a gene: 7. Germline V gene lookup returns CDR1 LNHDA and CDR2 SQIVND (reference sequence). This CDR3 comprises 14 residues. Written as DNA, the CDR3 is TGTGCCAGTAGTACCGGACAGGGTAGGGATGGCTACACCTTC. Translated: CASSTGQGRDGYTF.